Sequencing of this T cell receptor (beta chain) was carried out in a study of T cell repertoires in cytomegalovirus infection. The wider study: Both CMV infection and a matching HLA type were indicated by public TCR beta signatures.

Study results and limitations: Carriage of CMV together with the relevant HLA was identifiable through cumulative public TCR beta family frequency.

Via MiXCR, TCRdb re-called the reads, giving one row per CDR3 protein. The table lists 480,000 or so distinct CDR3 sequences, 11% of them singletons, with about 9.4% in the top ten. Between the trimmed V and J ends, which lost 0 bases and 0 bases, there was a span of 11 bases. The CDR3 totals 17 residues. Germline CDR1 and CDR2: MNHEY and SVGAGI. This clonotype was seen repeatedly, ten times or more. Antigen unknown. J is TRBJ1-4 and V is TRBV6-5; D possibly corresponds to TRBD1 (5 bases). The sequence came from a human donor in good health (CMV status not recorded). Some clones in this sample may be carry-over from other donors' samples. Input material: PBMCs. CDR3 in amino acids: CASSYSGTEATNEKLFF. CDR3 coding DNA: TGTGCCAGCAGTTACTCGGGGACGGAGGCAACTAATGAAAAACTGTTTTTT.